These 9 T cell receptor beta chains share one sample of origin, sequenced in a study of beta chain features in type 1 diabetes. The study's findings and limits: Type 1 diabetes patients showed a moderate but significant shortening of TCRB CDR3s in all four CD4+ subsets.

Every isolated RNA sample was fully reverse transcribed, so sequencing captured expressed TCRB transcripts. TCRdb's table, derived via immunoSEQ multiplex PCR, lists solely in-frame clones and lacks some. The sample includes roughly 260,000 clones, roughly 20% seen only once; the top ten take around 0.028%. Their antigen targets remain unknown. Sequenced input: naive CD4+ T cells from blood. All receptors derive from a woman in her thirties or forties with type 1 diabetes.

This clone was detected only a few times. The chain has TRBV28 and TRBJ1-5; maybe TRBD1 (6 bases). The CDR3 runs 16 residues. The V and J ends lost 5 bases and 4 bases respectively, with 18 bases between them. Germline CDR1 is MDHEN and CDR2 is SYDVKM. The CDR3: CASSTIQGNQNQPQHF. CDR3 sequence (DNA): TGTGCCAGCAGTACAATTCAGGGGAACCAGAATCAGCCCCAGCATTTT.

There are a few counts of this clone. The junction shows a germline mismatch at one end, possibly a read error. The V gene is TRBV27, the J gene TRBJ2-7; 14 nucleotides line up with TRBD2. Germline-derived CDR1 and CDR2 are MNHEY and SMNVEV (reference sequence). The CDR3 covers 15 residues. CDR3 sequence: CASSPTGTSGGSLGF. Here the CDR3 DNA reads TGTGCCAGCAGTCCGACCGGGACTAGCGGGGGATCCCTGGGCTTC.

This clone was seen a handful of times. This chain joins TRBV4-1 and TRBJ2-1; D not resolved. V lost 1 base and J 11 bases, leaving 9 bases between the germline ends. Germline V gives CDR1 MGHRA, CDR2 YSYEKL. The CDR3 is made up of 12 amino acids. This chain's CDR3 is CASSQALSQQFF. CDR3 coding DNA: TGCGCCAGCAGCCAAGCCCTATCCCAGCAGTTCTTC.

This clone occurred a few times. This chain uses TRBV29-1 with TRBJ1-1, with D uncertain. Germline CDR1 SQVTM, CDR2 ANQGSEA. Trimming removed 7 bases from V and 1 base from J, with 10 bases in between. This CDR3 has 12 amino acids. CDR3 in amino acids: CSGFQENTEAFF. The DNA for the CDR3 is TGCAGCGGGTTTCAGGAGAACACTGAAGCTTTCTTT.

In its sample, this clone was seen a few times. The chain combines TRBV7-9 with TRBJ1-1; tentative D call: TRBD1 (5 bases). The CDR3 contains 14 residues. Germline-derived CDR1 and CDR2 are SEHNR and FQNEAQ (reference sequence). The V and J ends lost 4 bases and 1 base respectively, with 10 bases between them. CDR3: CASSSDGQNTEAFF. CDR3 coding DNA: TGTGCCAGCAGCTCCGACGGACAGAACACTGAAGCTTTCTTT.

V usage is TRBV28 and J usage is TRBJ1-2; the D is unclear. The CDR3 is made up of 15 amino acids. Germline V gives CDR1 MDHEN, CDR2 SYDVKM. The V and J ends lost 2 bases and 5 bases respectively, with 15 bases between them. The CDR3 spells CASSLPTASSYGYTF. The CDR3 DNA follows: TGTGCCAGCAGTTTACCCACAGCCTCTTCATATGGCTACACCTTC.

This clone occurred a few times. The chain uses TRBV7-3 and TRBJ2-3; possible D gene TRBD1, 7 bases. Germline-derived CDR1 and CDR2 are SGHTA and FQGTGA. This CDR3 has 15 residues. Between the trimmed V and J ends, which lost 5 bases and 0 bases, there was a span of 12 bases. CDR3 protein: CASSPTGTSTDTQYF. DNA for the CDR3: TGTGCCAGCAGCCCGACAGGGACTAGCACAGATACGCAGTATTTT. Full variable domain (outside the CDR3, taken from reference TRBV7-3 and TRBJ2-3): GAGVSQTPSNKVTEKGKYVELRCDPISGHTALYWYRQSLGQGPEFLIYFQGTGAADDSGLPNDRFFAVRPEGSVSTLKIQRTERGDSAVYLCASSPTGTSTDTQYFGPGTRLTVL.

The CDR3 DNA follows: TGTGCCAGCAGCATTAGCGGAGCGGGGACAGATACGCAGTATTTT. Its protein product is CASSISGAGTDTQYF. J is TRBJ2-3 and V is TRBV7-2, with TRBD2 identical over 7 bases. CDR3 length equals 15 residues. Germline CDR1 SGHTA, CDR2 FQGNSA. With V trimmed by 5 bases and J by 3 bases, 8 bases remained unmatched. The whole variable domain, filled in from reference TRBV7-2 and TRBJ2-3, reads GAGVSQSPSNKVTEKGKDVELRCDPISGHTALYWYRQSLGQGLEFLIYFQGNSAPDKSGLPSDRFSAERTGGSVSTLTIQRTQQEDSAVYLCASSISGAGTDTQYFGPGTRLTVL.

The CDR3 DNA follows: TGCAGCGTCCTCACTAGCGGGAGGGACGAGCAGTACTTC. Translation gives CSVLTSGRDEQYF. This sequence joins TRBV29-1 and TRBJ2-7; TRBD2 matches at 13 bases. Germline assignment: CDR1 SQVTM and CDR2 ANQGSEA. V trimming: 6 bases; J trimming: 5 bases; junction bases outside the gene matches: 4. The CDR3 is 13 residues long.